Presented here are 16 T cell receptor beta chains from one specimen sequenced in a study of radiation and T cells in renal cell carcinoma. The repertoire was sequenced with immunoSEQ multiplex PCR; TCRdb's copy has only in-frame clones and lacks some. Here the sample spans some 150,000 clones, roughly 80% being singletons. Time point of the sample: baseline pretreatment blood. The treatment denotes: 15 Gy SBRT to primary tumor, nephrectomy 4 weeks later. This specimen consisted of blood, obtained from a patient whose treatment included radiotherapy and nephrectomy. These receptors all come from a woman aged 50 to 60 with renal cell carcinoma.

This chain joins TRBV6-6 and TRBJ2-1; the match to TRBD1 covers 12 bases. Looked up from germline, CDR1 is MNHNY and CDR2 is SVGAGI (reference sequence). After removal of 5 bases from V and 7 bases from J, the junction contained 6 bases not matched to a gene. The CDR3 length is 15 residues. This chain's CDR3 is CASSNRDRGRNEQFF. CDR3 nucleotide sequence: TGTGCCAGCAGTAACCGGGACAGGGGGCGTAATGAGCAGTTCTTC.

This clone was observed a few times. The chain combines TRBV25-1 with TRBJ1-4; 11 bases are a match to TRBD1. CDR3 size: 14 residues. The ends lost 6 bases at V and 7 bases at J; junction bases unmatched: 4. The germline V gene has CDR1 MGHDK and CDR2 SYGVNS. CDR3 sequence reads: CASSEDRGLEKLFF. The CDR3 region has the DNA TGTGCCAGCAGCGAGGACAGGGGGCTTGAAAAACTGTTTTTT.

The rearrangement joins TRBV25-1 to TRBJ1-1; no definite D call. V lost 2 bases, J lost 12 bases, and 13 bases lay in between. Germline V lookup: CDR1 MGHDK, CDR2 SYGVNS. The CDR3 runs to 12 residues. The CDR3 coding sequence is TGTGCCAGCAGTGAAAGGGTCTATCGGCCTTTCTTT. This translates into CASSERVYRPFF.

This sequence joins TRBV2 and TRBJ1-3; D remains ambiguous. The germline V gene encodes CDR1 SNHLY and CDR2 FYNNEI. V was cut by 1 base and J by 0 bases, with 10 bases left in between. CDR3 size: 16 residues. DNA of the CDR3: TGTGCCAGCAGTGAAGGAAATCTCGTCTCTGGAAACACCATATATTTT. This sequence encodes CASSEGNLVSGNTIYF.

This clone was counted once. Different DNA sequences within this sample yield the same CDR3. This chain uses TRBV5-1 with TRBJ2-5; D tentatively reads TRBD1 or TRBD2 (5 bases each). The CDR3 consists of 13 residues. The germline V and J ends were trimmed by 4 bases and 2 bases, with 9 bases remaining between them. Germline V gives CDR1 SGHRS, CDR2 YFSETQ. The CDR3 protein is CASSPGPQETQYF. The CDR3 region has the DNA TGCGCCAGCAGCCCGGGACCTCAAGAGACCCAGTACTTC. The full variable domain, with the rest looked up from reference TRBV5-1 and TRBJ2-5, is KAGVTQTPRYLIKTRGQQVTLSCSPISGHRSVSWYQQTPGQGLQFLFEYFSETQRNKGNFPGRFSGRQFSNSRSEMNVSTLELGDSALYLCASSPGPQETQYFGPGTRLLVL.

This clone was picked up a small number of times. A much bigger clone sits one base away, suggesting this may be a read error. The chain joins TRBV14 to TRBJ1-2; D gene unclear. This CDR3 is built from 15 residues. CDR1 is SGHDN and CDR2 is FVKESK in the germline V gene. Trimming shortened V by 4 bases and J by 7 bases, and 19 bases separated the two germline ends. DNA of the CDR3: TGTGCCAGCAGCCCGGTTCCCTGGTTCTTAGGTGGCTACACCTTC. It encodes CASSPVPWFLGGYTF.

The gene calls are TRBV7-2 and TRBJ1-5, with 8 bases that match TRBD1. The CDR3 is 15 amino acids. The V and J ends lost 2 bases and 7 bases, in that order; junction bases with no gene match: 7. Germline loops: CDR1 SGHTA, CDR2 FQGNSA. DNA of the CDR3: TGTGCCAGCAGCTTAACCTGGACAGGGTTGCAGCCCCAGCATTTT. As protein: CASSLTWTGLQPQHF.

This rearrangement joins TRBV18 to TRBJ1-6; D is perhaps TRBD1 (5 bases). This CDR3 comprises 15 residues. The ends were cut back, 4 bases at V and 6 bases at J, with 13 bases in the middle. Germline loops: CDR1 KGHSH, CDR2 LQKENI. DNA of the CDR3: TGTGCCAGCTCACTCAGTCGACAGACTAATTCACCCCTCCACTTT. Amino acid sequence: CASSLSRQTNSPLHF.

A few counts support this clone. The chain has TRBV7-9 and TRBJ2-7; the match to TRBD1 covers 11 bases. Looked up from germline, CDR1 is SEHNR and CDR2 is FQNEAQ (reference sequence). With V trimmed by 5 bases and J by 7 bases, 7 bases remained unmatched. The CDR3 is 14 amino acids. The CDR3 protein is CASSGRTGGDEQYF. The DNA of the CDR3 is TGTGCCAGCAGCGGAAGGACAGGGGGCGATGAGCAGTACTTC. The variable domain in full, completed from reference TRBV7-9 and TRBJ2-7, reads DTGVSQNPRHKITKRGQNVTFRCDPISEHNRLYWYRQTLGQGPEFLTYFQNEAQLEKSRLLSDRFSAERPKGSFSTLEIQRTEQGDSAMYLCASSGRTGGDEQYFGPGTRLTVT.

The chain combines TRBV30 with TRBJ1-5, with 7 bases identical to TRBD1. CDR3 length equals 19 residues. Trimming at V came to 4 bases and at J to 2 bases, leaving 20 bases not matched to a gene. Germline CDR1 and CDR2: GTSNPN and SVGIG (reference sequence). CDR3 in DNA: TGTGCCTGGATTCTTTCACCGGGACAGAACAACTGGGGCAATCAGCCCCAGCATTTT. As protein: CAWILSPGQNNWGNQPQHF.

J is TRBJ2-4 and V is TRBV19; possibly TRBD1 for D (6 bases). This CDR3 contains 15 residues. Trimming cost V 4 bases and J 6 bases, with 16 bases left between them. Per the germline V gene, CDR1 is LNHDA and CDR2 is SQIVND (reference sequence). The CDR3 DNA reads as TGTGCCAGTAGTAAAACAGGGTCCGTGGGAAACATTCAGTACTTC. Protein sequence: CASSKTGSVGNIQYF.

The rearrangement links TRBV5-4 to TRBJ2-6, with no clear D. The CDR3 runs to 17 residues. The V gene lost 2 bases and the J gene lost 0 bases, with 12 bases spanning the gap. The germline V gene has CDR1 SGHNT and CDR2 YYREEE (reference sequence). The CDR3 coding sequence is TGTGCCAGCAGCTTCCTGAGTCCGGGCTCTGGGGCCAACGTCCTGACTTTC. Its protein product is CASSFLSPGSGANVLTF.

This clone was counted between two and nine times. The chain is built from TRBV2 and TRBJ1-5; D may be TRBD1 (6 bases). CDR1 is SNHLY and CDR2 is FYNNEI in the germline V gene. This CDR3 has 14 residues. The V end lost 1 base, the J end lost 10 bases, and 14 bases lay between the germline ends. Written as DNA, the CDR3 is TGTGCCAGCAGTGAAGAGGGGGGGTACGGCCCCCAGCATTTT. It encodes CASSEEGGYGPQHF.

The chain couples TRBV9 to TRBJ2-7; the match to TRBD1 covers 8 bases. CDR3 length equals 15 residues. Germline V lookup: CDR1 SGDLS, CDR2 YYNGEE. J was trimmed by 3 bases and V by 3 bases; bases with no gene match: 8. CDR3 nucleotides: TGTGCCAGCAGCGCCCATTGGACAGGGTTCTACGAGCAGTACTTC. It encodes CASSAHWTGFYEQYF.

This chain uses TRBV2 with TRBJ1-4; weak D call: TRBD1 (5 bases). Germline V gene data show CDR1 as SNHLY and CDR2 as FYNNEI. Between the trimmed V and J ends, which lost 6 bases and 7 bases, there was a span of 12 bases. The CDR3 covers 13 residues. CDR3: CASRGLGFEKLFF. In DNA, the CDR3 is TGTGCCAGCAGGGGGCTTGGATTTGAAAAACTGTTTTTT.

This chain joins TRBV10-3 and TRBJ1-1; unclear D gene. Trimming removed 11 bases at V and 6 bases at J, with 19 bases between. Germline V gene lookup returns CDR1 ENHRY and CDR2 SYGVKD. CDR3 size: 13 residues. CDR3: CAGRGEGSSEAFF. Written as DNA, the CDR3 is TGTGCCGGCCGCGGGGAAGGAAGTTCTGAAGCTTTCTTT.